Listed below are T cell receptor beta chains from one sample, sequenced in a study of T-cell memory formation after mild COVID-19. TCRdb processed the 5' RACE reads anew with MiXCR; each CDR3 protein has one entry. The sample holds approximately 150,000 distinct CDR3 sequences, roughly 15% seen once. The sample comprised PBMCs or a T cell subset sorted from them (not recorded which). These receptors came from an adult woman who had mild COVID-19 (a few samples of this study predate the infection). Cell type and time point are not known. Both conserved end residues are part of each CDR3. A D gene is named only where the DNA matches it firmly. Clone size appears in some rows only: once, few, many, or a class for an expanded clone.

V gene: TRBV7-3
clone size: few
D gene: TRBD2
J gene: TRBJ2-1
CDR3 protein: CASSRAGGPVDEQFF
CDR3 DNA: TGTGCCAGCAGCCGCGCGGGGGGGCCGGTTGATGAGCAGTTCTTC

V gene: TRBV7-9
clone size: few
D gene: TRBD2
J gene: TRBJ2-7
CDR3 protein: CASSFSSGILSSYEQYF
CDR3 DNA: TGTGCCAGCAGCTTTTCCAGCGGGATACTCTCCTCCTACGAGCAGTACTTC

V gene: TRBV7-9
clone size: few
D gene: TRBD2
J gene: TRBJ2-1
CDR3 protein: CASSLGTSYEQFF
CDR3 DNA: TGTGCCAGCAGCTTAGGGACTAGCTATGAGCAGTTCTTC

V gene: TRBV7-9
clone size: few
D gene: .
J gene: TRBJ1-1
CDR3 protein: CASSFPTGEAFF
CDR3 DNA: TGTGCCAGCAGCTTCCCGACAGGTGAAGCTTTCTTT

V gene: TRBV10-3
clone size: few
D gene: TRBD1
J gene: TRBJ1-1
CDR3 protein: CAIRGDSGAFF
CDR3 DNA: TGTGCCATCAGGGGGGACAGCGGAGCTTTCTTT

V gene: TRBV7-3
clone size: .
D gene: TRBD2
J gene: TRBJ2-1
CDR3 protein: CASSSLGGGDHNEQFF
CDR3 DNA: TGTGCCAGCAGCTCCTTAGGCGGGGGAGACCACAATGAGCAGTTCTTC

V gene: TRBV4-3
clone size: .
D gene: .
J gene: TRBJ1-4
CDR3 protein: CASSHRGSLNEKLFF
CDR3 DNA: TGCGCCAGCAGCCATAGGGGCAGCTTAAATGAAAAACTGTTTTTT

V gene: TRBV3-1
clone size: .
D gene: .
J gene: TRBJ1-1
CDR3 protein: CASSLAPGATEAFF
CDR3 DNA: TGTGCCAGCAGCTTAGCCCCGGGGGCCACTGAAGCTTTCTTT

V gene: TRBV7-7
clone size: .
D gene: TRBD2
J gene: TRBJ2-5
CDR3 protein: CASSSTETSGGETQYF
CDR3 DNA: TGTGCCAGCAGCTCCACGGAGACTAGCGGGGGGGAGACCCAGTACTTC

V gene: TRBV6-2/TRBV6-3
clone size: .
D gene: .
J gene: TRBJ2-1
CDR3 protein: CASSYGTSMGNEQFF
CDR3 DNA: TGTGCCAGCAGTTACGGGACATCCATGGGGAATGAGCAGTTCTTC

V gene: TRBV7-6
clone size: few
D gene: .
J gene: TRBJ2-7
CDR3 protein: CASSKGGIGYEQYF
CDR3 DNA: TGTGCCAGCAGCAAGGGGGGGATCGGGTACGAGCAGTACTTC

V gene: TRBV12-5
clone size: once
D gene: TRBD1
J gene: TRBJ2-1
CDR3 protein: CASGFGTGTYNEQFF
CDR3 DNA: TGTGCTAGTGGTTTTGGGACAGGGACCTACAATGAGCAGTTCTTC

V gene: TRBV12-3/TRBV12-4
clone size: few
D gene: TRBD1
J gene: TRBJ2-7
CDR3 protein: CASSFGTGLPYEQYF
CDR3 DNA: TGTGCCAGCAGTTTCGGGACAGGCCTTCCCTACGAGCAGTACTTC

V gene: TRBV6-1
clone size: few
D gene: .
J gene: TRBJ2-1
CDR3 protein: CASSRAHYNEQFF
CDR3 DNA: TGTGCCAGCAGCAGGGCCCACTACAATGAGCAGTTCTTC

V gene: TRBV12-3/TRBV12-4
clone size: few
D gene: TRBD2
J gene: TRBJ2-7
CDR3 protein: CASSLPGLGLYEQYF
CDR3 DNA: TGTGCCAGCAGTTTGCCGGGACTAGGGCTATACGAGCAGTACTTC

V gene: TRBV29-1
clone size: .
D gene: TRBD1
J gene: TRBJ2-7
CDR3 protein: CSAFGTGYEQYF
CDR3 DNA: TGCAGCGCCTTCGGGACAGGCTACGAGCAGTACTTC

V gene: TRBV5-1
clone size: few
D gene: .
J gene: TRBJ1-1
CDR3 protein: CASSLTGFAHTEAFF
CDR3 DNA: TGCGCCAGCAGCTTGACAGGGTTTGCCCACACTGAAGCTTTCTTT

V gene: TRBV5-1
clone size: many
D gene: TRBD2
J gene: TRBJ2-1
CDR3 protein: CASSLGLAYNEQFF
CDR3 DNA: TGCGCCAGCAGCTTGGGACTAGCTTACAATGAGCAGTTCTTC

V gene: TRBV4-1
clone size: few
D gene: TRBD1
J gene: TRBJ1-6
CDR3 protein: CASSQTQGASAPLHF
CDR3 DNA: TGCGCCAGCAGCCAGACACAGGGGGCCTCAGCACCCCTCCACTTT

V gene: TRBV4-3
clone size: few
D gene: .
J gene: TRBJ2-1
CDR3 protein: CASSQDTGSTLNEQFF
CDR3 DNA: TGCGCCAGCAGCCAAGATACCGGGTCCACCCTCAATGAGCAGTTCTTC

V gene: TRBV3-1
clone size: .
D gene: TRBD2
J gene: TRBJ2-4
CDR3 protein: CASSPRTSGNQNIQYF
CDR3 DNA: TGTGCCAGCAGCCCGAGGACTAGCGGAAACCAAAACATTCAGTACTTC

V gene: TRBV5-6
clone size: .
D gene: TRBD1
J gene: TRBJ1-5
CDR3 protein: CASSSAGTGDGGGNQPQHF
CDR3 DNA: TGTGCCAGCAGCTCCGCCGGGACAGGGGACGGTGGGGGCAATCAGCCCCAGCATTTT

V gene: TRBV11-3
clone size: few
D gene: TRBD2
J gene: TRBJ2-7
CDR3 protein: CASSPAVSGRAHEQYF
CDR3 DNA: TGTGCCAGCAGCCCGGCCGTGAGCGGGAGGGCCCACGAGCAGTACTTC

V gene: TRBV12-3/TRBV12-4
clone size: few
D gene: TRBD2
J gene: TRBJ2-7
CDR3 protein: CASSLFPSGPYEQYF
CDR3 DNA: TGTGCCAGCAGTTTATTCCCTAGCGGCCCGTACGAGCAGTACTTC

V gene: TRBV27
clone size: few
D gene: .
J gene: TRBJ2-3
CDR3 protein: CASSFAGRIDTQYF
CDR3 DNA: TGTGCCAGCAGTTTCGCGGGGCGCATAGATACGCAGTATTTT

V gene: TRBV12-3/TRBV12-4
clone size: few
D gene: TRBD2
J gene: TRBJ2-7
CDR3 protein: CASRPSGGYEQYF
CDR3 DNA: TGTGCCAGCAGACCGAGCGGGGGCTACGAGCAGTACTTC

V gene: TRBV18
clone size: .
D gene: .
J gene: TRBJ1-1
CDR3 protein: CASSPGPDGMNTEAFF
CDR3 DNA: TGTGCCAGCTCACCGGGGCCGGACGGGATGAACACTGAAGCTTTCTTT

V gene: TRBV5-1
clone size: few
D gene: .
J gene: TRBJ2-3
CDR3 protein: CASSPGQSSTDTQYF
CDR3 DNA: TGCGCCAGCAGCCCAGGACAGTCTTCCACAGATACGCAGTATTTT

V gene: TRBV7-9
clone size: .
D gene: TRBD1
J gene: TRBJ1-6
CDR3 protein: CASSSLGQGNSPLHF
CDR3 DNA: TGTGCCAGCAGCTCATTAGGACAGGGAAATTCACCCCTCCACTTT

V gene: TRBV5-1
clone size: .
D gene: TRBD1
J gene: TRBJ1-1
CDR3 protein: CASRMTGARGEAFF
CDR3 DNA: TGCGCCAGCAGGATGACAGGGGCCAGGGGTGAAGCTTTCTTT

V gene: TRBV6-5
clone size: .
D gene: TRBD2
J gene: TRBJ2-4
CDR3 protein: CASSYRSTSGRNIQYF
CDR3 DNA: TGTGCCAGCAGTTACCGTTCAACTAGCGGGAGGAACATTCAGTACTTC

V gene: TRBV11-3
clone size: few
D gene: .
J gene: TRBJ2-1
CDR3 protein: CASSLEDLDYNEQFF
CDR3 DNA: TGTGCCAGCAGCTTAGAGGATTTAGACTACAATGAGCAGTTCTTC

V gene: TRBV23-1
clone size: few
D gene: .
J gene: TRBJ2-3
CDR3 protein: CASSPDTDTQYF
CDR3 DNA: TGCGCCAGCAGCCCCGACACAGATACGCAGTATTTT

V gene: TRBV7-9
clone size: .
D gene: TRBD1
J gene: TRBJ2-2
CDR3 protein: CASSLAVSGGNTGELFF
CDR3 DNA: TGTGCCAGCAGCTTAGCTGTATCAGGGGGCAACACCGGGGAGCTGTTTTTT

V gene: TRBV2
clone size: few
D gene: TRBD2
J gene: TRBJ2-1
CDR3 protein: CASSLAGGVLFF
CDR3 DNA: TGTGCCAGCAGCTTAGCGGGGGGCGTTCTGTTCTTC

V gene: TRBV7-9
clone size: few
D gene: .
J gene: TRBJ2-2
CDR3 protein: CASSSGQPGELFF
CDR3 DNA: TGTGCCAGCAGCTCGGGACAACCCGGGGAGCTGTTTTTT

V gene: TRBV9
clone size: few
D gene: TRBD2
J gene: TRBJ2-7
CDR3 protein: CASSATPGLAYEQYF
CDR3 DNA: TGTGCCAGCAGCGCAACACCGGGACTAGCCTACGAGCAGTACTTC

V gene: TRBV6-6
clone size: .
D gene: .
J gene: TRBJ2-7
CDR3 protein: CASSLTGGPQEQYF
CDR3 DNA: TGTGCCAGCAGTTTGACTGGAGGGCCTCAGGAGCAGTACTTC